This T cell receptor (beta chain) emerged from a study of blood T cell repertoires in COVID-19. Study-level information: Recovered status applied to Cohort 3 donors who had two consecutive negative PCRs. It also applied to those with clearance or with symptom resolution.

TCRdb's copy holds only in-frame clones and misses some; the assay was immunoSEQ multiplex PCR. In the table there are 200,000 or so clones, around 90% of which are singletons. This clone was counted many times. The origin of this receptor is a man aged 30-40 years in a cohort exposed to, infected with or recovered from COVID-19 (not recorded which). Sequenced: PBMCs or T cells enriched from blood (not recorded which).

This CDR3 reads CASSVGQGGYEQYF. The CDR3 nucleotides are TGTGCCAGCAGCGTAGGACAGGGAGGCTACGAGCAGTACTTC. This sequence joins TRBV9 and TRBJ2-7; the D gene is possibly TRBD1 (7 bases). V lost 0 bases to trimming and J lost 3 bases, with 10 bases between them. This CDR3 region has 14 residues. The germline V gene encodes CDR1 SGDLS and CDR2 YYNGEE. Looking up the rest from reference TRBV9 and TRBJ2-7 gives the full variable domain: DSGVTQTPKHLITATGQRVTLRCSPRSGDLSVYWYQQSLDQGLQFLIQYYNGEERAKGNILERFSAQQFPDLHSELNLSSLELGDSALYFCASSVGQGGYEQYFGPGTRLTVT.